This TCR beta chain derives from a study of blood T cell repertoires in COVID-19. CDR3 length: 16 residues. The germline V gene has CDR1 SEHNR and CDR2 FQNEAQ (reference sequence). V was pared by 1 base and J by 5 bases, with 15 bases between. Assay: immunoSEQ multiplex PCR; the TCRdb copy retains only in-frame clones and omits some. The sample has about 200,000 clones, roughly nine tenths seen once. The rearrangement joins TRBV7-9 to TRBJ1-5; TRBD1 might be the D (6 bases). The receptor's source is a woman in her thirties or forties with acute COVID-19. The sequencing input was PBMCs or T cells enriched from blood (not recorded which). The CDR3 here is CASSLVGQGQYQPQHF. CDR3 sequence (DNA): TGTGCCAGCAGCTTAGTGGGCCAAGGACAGTATCAGCCCCAGCATTTT.